What follows are 18 T cell receptor beta chains derived from one specimen sequenced in a study of blood T cell repertoires in COVID-19. Sequenced by immunoSEQ multiplex PCR; TCRdb stores in-frame clones only, minus some. Of about 140,000 clones listed, approximately 80% were seen once; the top ten hold around 1.5%. Material: peripheral blood. The source is a human donor in a cohort sampled during active COVID-19.

This rearrangement joins TRBV5-1 to TRBJ2-3; D is possibly TRBD2 (6 bases). The V gene lost 7 bases and the J gene lost 0 bases, with 21 bases spanning the gap. From germline, CDR1 is SGHRS and CDR2 YFSETQ. The CDR3 has 17 residues. In DNA, the CDR3 is TGCGCCAGCGGAGAGGCGGGACCCCTTTATAGCACAGATACGCAGTATTTT. This sequence encodes CASGEAGPLYSTDTQYF.

The chain recombines TRBV6-5 with TRBJ2-1, with D perhaps matching TRBD2 (6 bases). V shed 5 bases and J shed 4 bases, with 12 bases lying between them. This CDR3 spans 14 amino acids. The germline gives CDR1 MNHEY, CDR2 SVGAGI. Here the CDR3 DNA reads TGTGCCAGCAGTCCCGAGCGGGCTTACAATGAGCAGTTCTTC. This sequence encodes CASSPERAYNEQFF.

The genes are TRBV3-1 (or the pseudogene TRBV3-2) and TRBJ1-3, with D perhaps TRBD1 (5 bases). The V and J ends lost 0 bases and 8 bases respectively, with 11 bases between them. Germline V lookup: CDR1 LGHDT, CDR2 YNNKEL (reference sequence). The CDR3 is made up of 14 amino acids. The chain's CDR3 is CASSQEGRVHTIYF. CDR3 in DNA: TGTGCCAGCAGCCAAGAGGGCAGGGTGCACACCATATATTTT.

The J gene is TRBJ2-7, the V gene TRBV27, with TRBD2 identical over 12 bases. The CDR3 loop spans 15 amino acids. Per the germline V gene, CDR1 is MNHEY and CDR2 is SMNVEV (reference sequence). J lost 5 bases, V lost 6 bases, and 8 bases had no gene match. The CDR3, as DNA: TGTGCCAGCAGCCCGACTAGCGGGAGACCAAACGAGCAGTACTTC. It yields the protein CASSPTSGRPNEQYF.

This clone was detected once. This CDR3 is CASSQLAGAREQYF. The CDR3 DNA reads TGTGCCAGCAGCCAGCTAGCGGGAGCGAGGGAGCAGTACTTC. The V gene is TRBV5-6, the J gene TRBJ2-7; TRBD2 aligns across 10 bases. V was pared by 4 bases and J by 7 bases, with 8 bases of the junction left unmatched. Germline loops: CDR1 SGHDT, CDR2 YYEEEE. This CDR3 has 14 amino acids.

This rearrangement joins TRBV6-1 to TRBJ2-3, with D maybe TRBD2 (6 bases). Germline CDR1 reads MNHNS; CDR2 reads SASEGT. The CDR3 extends over 16 amino acids. Trimming cost V 2 bases and J 3 bases, with 15 bases left between them. The CDR3 loop reads CASSEFWGVATDTQYF. DNA of the CDR3: TGTGCCAGCAGTGAATTCTGGGGGGTAGCAACAGATACGCAGTATTTT.

The chain has TRBV2 and TRBJ2-7; 10 nucleotides align to TRBD1. The CDR3 runs 19 residues. Losses at the gene ends were 6 bases for V and 5 bases for J; bases not matched to a gene: 22. CDR1 SNHLY and CDR2 FYNNEI come from the germline V gene. The DNA for the CDR3 is TGTGCCAGCAGCCCAGGACAGGGGGGGCTCCACCCCGGGGGCCACGAGCAGTACTTC. Amino acid sequence: CASSPGQGGLHPGGHEQYF.

This clone has a handful of counts. Other DNA sequences in this specimen translate into the identical CDR3. The chain recombines TRBV6-5 with TRBJ1-3, with a possible D match to TRBD1 (6 bases). Between the trimmed V and J ends, which lost 0 bases and 0 bases, there was a span of 6 bases. Germline V gene data show CDR1 as MNHEY and CDR2 as SVGAGI. CDR3 length: 15 residues. CDR3 sequence (DNA): TGTGCCAGCAGTTACTCGACAGGCTCTGGAAACACCATATATTTT. This encodes CASSYSTGSGNTIYF.

There are many counts of this clone. The chain couples TRBV12-3 or TRBV12-4 to TRBJ1-3; D not resolved. This CDR3 is built from 13 residues. V was pared by 2 bases and J by 4 bases, with 6 bases between. The CDR3, as DNA: TGTGCCAGCAGTTTACGCAGGGGAAACACCATATATTTT. Translation: CASSLRRGNTIYF.

This chain joins TRBV7-3 and TRBJ2-1, with 11 bases aligning to TRBD2. In germline, CDR1 is SGHTA, CDR2 FQGTGA. V trimming: 1 base; J trimming: 3 bases; junction bases outside the gene matches: 5. The CDR3 loop spans 17 amino acids. The CDR3 DNA follows: TGTGCCAGCAGCTTAAGGCCCGGGACTAGCGGCTACAATGAGCAGTTCTTC. This codes for CASSLRPGTSGYNEQFF. Looking up the rest from reference TRBV7-3 and TRBJ2-1 gives the full variable domain: GAGVSQTPSNKVTEKGKYVELRCDPISGHTALYWYRQSLGQGPEFLIYFQGTGAADDSGLPNDRFFAVRPEGSVSTLKIQRTERGDSAVYLCASSLRPGTSGYNEQFFGPGTRLTVL.

The chain joins TRBV30 to TRBJ2-1; tentative D call: TRBD2 (6 bases). The CDR3 runs 16 residues. Germline V gene lookup returns CDR1 GTSNPN and CDR2 SVGIG (reference sequence). V was shortened by 2 bases and J by 3 bases, with 17 bases between the two germline ends. As DNA, the CDR3 is TGTGCCTGGAGTTGGTGGACGGAGGGCCGCTACAATGAGCAGTTCTTC. Protein sequence: CAWSWWTEGRYNEQFF.

This chain links TRBV28 with TRBJ2-2; 9 nucleotides line up with TRBD1. With 7 bases clipped from V and 1 base from J, the junction kept 4 bases outside the gene matches. The CDR3 sequence is 15 residues long. Germline CDR1 MDHEN, CDR2 SYDVKM. CDR3 protein: CASIQGALNTGELFF. The CDR3 coding sequence is TGTGCCAGCATACAGGGGGCGTTGAACACCGGGGAGCTGTTTTTT. Full variable domain (rest looked up from reference TRBV28 and TRBJ2-2): DVKVTQSSRYLVKRTGEKVFLECVQDMDHENMFWYRQDPGLGLRLIYFSYDVKMKEKGDIPEGYSVSREKKERFSLILESASTNQTSMYLCASIQGALNTGELFFGEGSRLTVL.

CDR3 coding DNA: TGCAGCGCTTCCGGGACAGGGGCAGGTGAGCAGTACTTC. Translated, it gives CSASGTGAGEQYF. The chain joins TRBV29-1 to TRBJ2-7, with 10 bases lining up with TRBD1. The CDR3 is 13 amino acids. V was clipped by 7 bases and J by 7 bases; unmatched bases: 10. Germline CDR1 SQVTM, CDR2 ANQGSEA.

This clone was observed a single time. This chain uses TRBV11-2 with TRBJ2-5; 12 bases agree with TRBD2. Germline V CDR1 and CDR2: SGHAT, FQNNGV. V trimming: 4 bases; J trimming: 5 bases; junction bases outside the gene matches: 11. The CDR3 loop spans 17 amino acids. The CDR3 sequence is CASSSRSWTSGIETQYF. The CDR3 region has the DNA TGTGCCAGCAGCTCCCGATCCTGGACTAGCGGGATTGAGACCCAGTACTTC.

V and J are TRBV30 and TRBJ1-6; TRBD1 might be the D (5 bases). Trimming took off 6 bases at V and 9 bases at J, with 12 bases between the two ends. The germline V gene encodes CDR1 GTSNPN and CDR2 SVGIG (reference sequence). This CDR3 has 12 amino acids. The CDR3 sequence is CACWTQLSPLHF. CDR3 DNA: TGTGCCTGCTGGACACAACTTTCACCCCTCCACTTT.

The chain joins TRBV11-3 to TRBJ2-2; 7 bases align to TRBD2. V lost 2 bases to trimming and J lost 4 bases; unmatched junction nucleotides: 1. The CDR3 is made up of 14 amino acids. Germline V gene sequence: CDR1 SGHNT, CDR2 YENEEA. This CDR3 reads CASSLRGSTGELFF. In DNA, the CDR3 is TGTGCCAGCAGCTTACGCGGGAGCACCGGGGAGCTGTTTTTT.

V is TRBV5-4 and J is TRBJ2-7; the D gene is possibly TRBD2 (6 bases). The CDR3 covers 13 residues. From germline, CDR1 is SGHNT and CDR2 YYREEE (reference sequence). Trimming removed 4 bases from V and 3 bases from J, with 11 bases in between. The CDR3 coding sequence is TGTGCCAGCAGCCGGCCTAGCGACTACGAGCAGTACTTC. The encoded protein is CASSRPSDYEQYF.

This clone was counted once. This chain uses TRBV7-2 with TRBJ2-2; 8 bases fit TRBD2. CDR1 and CDR2 from the germline V gene are SGHTA and FQGNSA. V shed 3 bases and J 8 bases; nucleotides not matched to a gene: 11. This CDR3 has 16 amino acids. The CDR3 nucleotides read TGTGCCAGCAGCTTTTTTAAAAGCGGGAGCGGTGGGGAGCTGTTTTTT. Translating it yields CASSFFKSGSGGELFF.